Listed here are 29 T cell receptor beta chains from one sample, sequenced in a study of T cells in Graves' hyperthyroidism and ophthalmopathy (dated by TCRdb to the late 2010s). The library was produced with multiplex PCR. TCRdb lists the instrument as Illumina HiSeq 2000. TCR beta CDR3 regions were amplified from RNA transcripts. The TCR CDR3 was subjected to a first round of RT-PCR using the HTBI primer set and the Qiagen OneStep RT-PCR kit. Through fastp at Q25 and MiXCR, TCRdb rebuilt clones from the public reads, retaining in-frame beta chains. A single entry per CDR3 protein holds the most common genes and DNA from its merged rows. The sample table contains 730,000 or so distinct CDR3 sequences; only one count was recorded for around 20% of them. Of the sample, around 15% falls within the top ten clones. The sequenced material came from blood. The receptor set was obtained from a woman between 50 and 59 years old with Graves' hyperthyroidism that later progressed to Graves' ophthalmopathy.

This clonotype was detected ten times or more. V usage is TRBV18 and J usage is TRBJ2-3; 11 nucleotides line up with TRBD2. The J segment lost 1 base and the V segment lost 2 bases, leaving 5 bases of the junction unmatched. Germline CDR1 and CDR2: KGHSH and LQKENI. The CDR3 extends over 17 amino acids. CDR3: CASSPNSGLAGTDTQYF. CDR3 nucleotide sequence: TGTGCCAGCTCACCAAACTCGGGACTAGCGGGCACAGATACGCAGTATTTT.

In its sample, this clonotype was seen many times. DNA of the CDR3: TGTGCCAGCAGCTTAGGTGGGGGCAAGGCTTTTGGCTACACCTTC. Translated: CASSLGGGKAFGYTF. The chain recombines TRBV7-6 with TRBJ1-2, with D perhaps matching TRBD1 (6 bases). Germline lookup yields CDR1 SGHVS and CDR2 FNYEAQ. V was clipped by 1 base and J by 7 bases, with 16 bases between them. The CDR3 loop spans 15 amino acids.

This clonotype was observed many times. The chain uses TRBV12-3 or TRBV12-4 and TRBJ1-1; 12 bases are a match to TRBD1. The CDR3 consists of 18 residues. J gave up 0 bases and V 6 bases, and 11 bases lay outside the gene matches. CDR3 sequence reads: CASRTGTGGIHMNTEAFF. CDR3 sequence (DNA): TGTGCCAGCAGGACCGGGACAGGGGGCATCCACATGAACACTGAAGCTTTCTTT.

This clonotype was seen many times. This rearrangement joins TRBV11-2 to TRBJ2-3; the D is unclear. The CDR3 sequence is 14 residues long. V was cut by 0 bases and J by 7 bases, with 11 bases left in between. Per the germline V gene, CDR1 is SGHAT and CDR2 is FQNNGV. CDR3 residues: CASSLDHIGNTQYF. The CDR3 DNA reads TGTGCCAGCAGCTTAGATCATATTGGGAATACGCAGTATTTT.

In this sample, this clonotype turned up a few times. The V call is TRBV15, the J call TRBJ2-5, with TRBD2 matching over 10 bases. In germline, CDR1 is LNHNV, CDR2 YYDKDF (reference sequence). This CDR3 is built from 16 residues. Unmatched junction bases numbered 5, after V lost 1 base and J lost 3 bases. CDR3 DNA: TGTGCCACCAGCAGAGTCCTAGCGGGGGTGGAAGAGACCCAGTACTTC. Translated: CATSRVLAGVEETQYF.

V is TRBV6-1 and J is TRBJ1-2; perhaps TRBD1 as D (6 bases). This CDR3 spans 16 amino acids. CDR1 and CDR2 (germline): MNHNS, SASEGT. Trimming pared 3 bases from V and 10 bases from J, leaving 24 bases between. Written as DNA, the CDR3 is TGTGCCAGCAGTGACGGGGCGGCAGGGGTGTCGTTAGACTACACCTTC. Translated, it gives CASSDGAAGVSLDYTF.

This clonotype showed up many times. CDR3 DNA sequence: TGTGCCAGCAGTCCTTCCTCCGGGACTAGAAACTACGAGCAGTACTTC. Translated: CASSPSSGTRNYEQYF. The chain carries TRBV27 and TRBJ2-7; 8 bases match TRBD2. CDR3 length: 16 residues. The V and J ends lost 5 bases and 3 bases, in that order; junction bases with no gene match: 12. Germline lookup yields CDR1 MNHEY and CDR2 SMNVEV (reference sequence).

The chain couples TRBV29-1 to TRBJ2-2, with no clear D. Germline CDR1 is SQVTM and CDR2 is ANQGSEA. This CDR3 has 15 amino acids. Trimming shortened V by 3 bases and J by 0 bases, and 11 bases separated the two germline ends. The DNA of the CDR3 is TGCAGCGTTGATAAGTTGTCAACGAACACCGGGGAGCTGTTTTTT. Its translation is CSVDKLSTNTGELFF.

J is TRBJ2-5 and V is TRBV20-1; 7 nucleotides line up with TRBD2. CDR1 DFQATT and CDR2 SNEGSKA come from the germline V gene (reference sequence). The CDR3 is 15 amino acids. With V trimmed by 6 bases and J by 0 bases, 10 bases remained unmatched. Written as DNA, the CDR3 is TGCAGTGCCCCCCCCGGGGCGGGGGACCAAGAGACCCAGTACTTC. Protein: CSAPPGAGDQETQYF.

This clonotype appeared many times. The chain recombines TRBV12-3 or TRBV12-4 with TRBJ1-6; D unclear. This CDR3 region has 15 residues. Between the trimmed V and J ends, which lost 5 bases and 5 bases, there was a span of 13 bases. CDR3 sequence: CASSRTFGHNSPLHF. CDR3 nucleotides: TGTGCCAGCAGTCGCACGTTTGGTCATAATTCACCCCTCCACTTT.

There are a few counts of this clonotype. The rearrangement uses TRBV29-1 and TRBJ1-2, with a possible D match to TRBD1 (5 bases). Deletions cut 7 bases from V and 7 bases from J, with 19 bases between. The germline gives CDR1 SQVTM, CDR2 ANQGSEA. This CDR3 is built from 13 residues. The CDR3, as DNA: TGCAGCGAGTGGGGGGGAACCCAGGGTGGCTACACCTTC. Translated, it gives CSEWGGTQGGYTF.

The rearrangement links TRBV6-5 to TRBJ1-1; D not certain. Germline CDR1 reads MNHEY; CDR2 reads SVGAGI. V was shortened by 0 bases and J by 1 base, with 9 bases between the two germline ends. The CDR3 totals 15 residues. CDR3 amino acids: CASSYSVRTNTEAFF. CDR3 coding DNA: TGTGCCAGCAGTTACTCGGTCAGGACGAACACTGAAGCTTTCTTT.

There are a few counts of this clonotype. The chain employs TRBV20-1 and TRBJ1-5; the match to TRBD1 covers 7 bases. This CDR3 region has 15 residues. The junction had 8 bases not matched to a gene; V was cut back by 1 base and J by 5 bases. Germline-derived CDR1 and CDR2 are DFQATT and SNEGSKA (reference sequence). This chain's CDR3 is CSARGLTGFDQPQHF. In DNA, the CDR3 is TGCAGTGCTAGAGGCCTGACAGGGTTCGATCAGCCCCAGCATTTT.

This chain uses TRBV7-9 with TRBJ1-1; D remains unclear. Germline V lookup: CDR1 SEHNR, CDR2 FQNEAQ (reference sequence). The V gene lost 5 bases and the J gene lost 7 bases, with 14 bases spanning the gap. CDR3 size: 13 residues. CDR3 DNA sequence: TGTGCCAGCAGCCTTTTCTGGGAGAATGAAGCTTTCTTT. It translates to CASSLFWENEAFF.

The CDR3 sequence: CATYGISRSFGRDRHSNYGYTF. The CDR3 region has the DNA TGTGCCACCTACGGAATTAGTCGTTCCTTTGGAAGGGACAGGCACTCTAACTATGGCTACACCTTC. This chain joins TRBV12-3 or TRBV12-4 and TRBJ1-2, with TRBD1 matching 8 bases. V trimming: 10 bases; J trimming: 0 bases; junction bases outside the gene matches: 31. The CDR3 length is 22 residues.

Note on this clonotype: A clone one base away is much larger, so this may be a read error. This chain links TRBV9 with TRBJ1-2, with unresolved D. The V end was cut by 0 bases, the J end by 6 bases, with 6 bases between. The CDR3 extends over 12 amino acids. The germline V gene encodes CDR1 SGDLS and CDR2 YYNGEE. The CDR3 coding sequence is TGTGCCAGCAGCGTAGCTGTCAATGGCTACACCTTC. Translated: CASSVAVNGYTF. The complete variable domain, with remaining parts taken from reference TRBV9 and TRBJ1-2, reads DSGVTQTPKHLITATGQRVTLRCSPRSGDLSVYWYQQSLDQGLQFLIQYYNGEERAKGNILERFSAQQFPDLHSELNLSSLELGDSALYFCASSVAVNGYTFGSGTRLTVV.

Ten or more counts support this clonotype. The J gene is TRBJ2-7, the V gene TRBV6-1, with a weak D call TRBD1 (6 bases). Between the trimmed V and J ends, which lost 3 bases and 5 bases, there was a span of 14 bases. CDR1 and CDR2 from the germline V gene are MNHNS and SASEGT. This CDR3 region has 14 residues. This CDR3 reads CASSDSQGFDEQYF. The CDR3 nucleotides read TGTGCCAGCAGTGATTCCCAGGGGTTCGACGAGCAGTACTTC.

This clonotype came up a few times. This rearrangement joins TRBV10-1 to TRBJ1-2, with D possibly TRBD1 on 6 matching bases. With 10 bases removed from V and 1 base from J, the gap between germline ends came to 7 bases. This CDR3 is built from 11 residues. Germline CDR1 WNHNN, CDR2 SYGVQD (reference sequence). The DNA of the CDR3 is TGCGCCAACAGGGTTAACTATGGCTACACCTTC. Its protein product is CANRVNYGYTF.

This clonotype was observed many times. The rearrangement joins TRBV11-3 to TRBJ2-1, with D maybe TRBD1 (5 bases). This CDR3 is built from 14 residues. The germline V and J ends were trimmed by 1 base and 4 bases, with 8 bases remaining between them. Germline assignment: CDR1 SGHNT and CDR2 YENEEA. DNA of the CDR3: TGTGCCAGCAGCTTAGCAGGGCAGTACAATGAGCAGTTCTTC. It specifies CASSLAGQYNEQFF.

This clonotype was seen repeatedly, ten times or more. The chain is built from TRBV12-3 or TRBV12-4 and TRBJ2-1; tentative D call: TRBD1 (6 bases). V was pared by 5 bases and J by 5 bases, with 16 bases between. The CDR3 length is 15 residues. The CDR3, as DNA: TGTGCCAGCAGTGGTGGACAGTTCCTGAACAATGAGCAGTTCTTC. Its translation is CASSGGQFLNNEQFF.

CDR3 nucleotide sequence: TGTGCCAGCAGCTTAGGGGGCGAGGATGAAAAACTGTTTTTT. This codes for CASSLGGEDEKLFF. The rearrangement links TRBV6-4 to TRBJ1-4, with 7 bases identical to TRBD1. With V trimmed by 6 bases and J by 6 bases, 7 bases remained unmatched. Germline V CDR1 and CDR2: MRHNA, SNTAGT. CDR3 length: 14 residues.

This chain links TRBV11-2 with TRBJ2-7, with a weak D call TRBD1 (7 bases). This CDR3 has 16 amino acids. Germline-derived CDR1 and CDR2 are SGHAT and FQNNGV. Deletions cut 5 bases from V and 4 bases from J, with 21 bases between. For the CDR3, the DNA is TGTGCCAGCAGCCAAAACTTACCAGCAGGGGGGTACGAGCAGTACTTC. Protein product: CASSQNLPAGGYEQYF. Full variable domain (outside the CDR3, taken from reference TRBV11-2 and TRBJ2-7): EAGVAQSPRYKIIEKRQSVAFWCNPISGHATLYWYQQILGQGPKLLIQFQNNGVVDDSQLPKDRFSAERLKGVDSTLKIQPAKLEDSAVYLCASSQNLPAGGYEQYFGPGTRLTVT.

This chain links TRBV27 with TRBJ1-2; perhaps TRBD1 as D (5 bases). In germline, CDR1 is MNHEY, CDR2 SMNVEV (reference sequence). CDR3 length equals 13 residues. V was pared by 6 bases and J by 3 bases, with 11 bases between. The CDR3 protein is CASSGHADYGYTF. The CDR3 nucleotides read TGTGCCAGCAGCGGACACGCTGACTATGGCTACACCTTC.

The chain is built from TRBV7-9 and TRBJ1-5; 7 bases fit TRBD1. This CDR3 comprises 15 residues. The germline V gene encodes CDR1 SEHNR and CDR2 FQNEAQ (reference sequence). Trimming removed 5 bases from V and 7 bases from J; junction bases left unmatched: 11. Here the CDR3 DNA reads TGTGCCAGCAGCCCACCGGGACAGTCGGCCCAGCCCCAGCATTTT. Translating it yields CASSPPGQSAQPQHF.

The chain joins TRBV19 to TRBJ1-3; D remains ambiguous. Between the trimmed V and J ends, which lost 6 bases and 0 bases, there was a span of 9 bases. The germline V gene encodes CDR1 LNHDA and CDR2 SQIVND (reference sequence). The CDR3 loop spans 14 amino acids. The CDR3 loop reads CASRIDISGNTIYF. DNA of the CDR3: TGTGCCAGTAGGATTGACATCTCTGGAAACACCATATATTTT.

The chain is built from TRBV30 and TRBJ2-7, with TRBD2 matching over 14 bases. The CDR3 is 18 amino acids. The germline CDR1 and CDR2 sequences are GTSNPN and SVGIG (reference sequence). Trimming cost V 2 bases and J 0 bases; bases outside gene matches: 9. CDR3 DNA sequence: TGTGCCTGGAGTTTGCCGCCGGGACTAGCGGGGGACTCCTACGAGCAGTACTTC. Translated, it gives CAWSLPPGLAGDSYEQYF. The full variable domain, completed using reference TRBV30 and TRBJ2-7, is SQTIHQWPATLVQPVGSPLSLECTVEGTSNPNLYWYRQAAGRGLQLLFYSVGIGQISSEVPQNLSASRPQDRQFILSSKKLLLSDSGFYLCAWSLPPGLAGDSYEQYFGPGTRLTVT.

This clonotype was recorded many times. The chain uses TRBV6-1 and TRBJ1-4, with 9 bases that match TRBD1. Per germline, CDR1 MNHNS and CDR2 SASEGT. This CDR3 is built from 15 residues. V lost 4 bases to trimming and J lost 4 bases; unmatched junction nucleotides: 4. The CDR3 bases are TGTGCCAGCAGTGCCCTGACAGGGGGTAATGAAAAACTGTTTTTT. This translates into CASSALTGGNEKLFF.

V gene TRBV7-9 combines with J gene TRBJ1-5, with TRBD1 matching 8 bases. Trimming removed 2 bases from V and 3 bases from J; junction bases left unmatched: 9. This CDR3 is built from 17 residues. Per the germline V gene, CDR1 is SEHNR and CDR2 is FQNEAQ (reference sequence). The CDR3 DNA reads TGTGCCAGCAGCTTATCCCGGGACAGGACCCACAATCAGCCCCAGCATTTT. As protein: CASSLSRDRTHNQPQHF.

This clonotype was seen repeatedly, ten times or more. The J gene is TRBJ1-1, the V gene TRBV13, with D possibly matching TRBD1 (6 bases). CDR3 length: 15 residues. V lost 6 bases and J 1 base, leaving 15 bases between the germline ends. Germline CDR1 reads PRHDT; CDR2 reads FYEKMQ (reference sequence). CDR3 residues: CASSRGGPTNTEAFF. The DNA of the CDR3 is TGTGCCAGCAGTAGGGGGGGCCCTACGAACACTGAAGCTTTCTTT.